These 9 T cell receptor beta chains originate from one sample sequenced in a study of blood T cell repertoires in COVID-19. The method was immunoSEQ multiplex PCR; TCRdb's version includes in-frame clones alone and lacks a portion of them. The sample holds roughly 380,000 clones, about nine tenths seen once. Sample: peripheral blood. The source of these receptors is a middle-aged woman with COVID-19, enrolled during active disease.

This sequence joins TRBV5-1 and TRBJ2-7, with a weak D call TRBD1 (6 bases). The V gene's germline CDR1 is SGHRS and CDR2 YFSETQ. This CDR3 spans 14 amino acids. With 4 bases removed from V and 2 bases from J, the gap between germline ends came to 13 bases. CDR3 protein: CASSRDMGAYEQYF. The CDR3 DNA reads as TGCGCCAGCAGCCGGGACATGGGGGCCTACGAGCAGTACTTC.

The CDR3, as DNA: TGTGCCAGTACCAGGGGGGTTTTACAGCCCCAGCATTTT. Translating it yields CASTRGVLQPQHF. The chain employs TRBV19 and TRBJ1-5, with 7 nucleotides matching TRBD1. The germline CDR1 and CDR2 sequences are LNHDA and SQIVND (reference sequence). The CDR3 is 13 amino acids. V gave up 7 bases and J gave up 7 bases; unmatched junction bases: 7.

V gene TRBV9 combines with J gene TRBJ2-1, with D possibly matching TRBD2 (6 bases). The CDR3 is 15 amino acids. Trimming stripped 0 bases from V and 7 bases from J, with 14 bases between. From germline, CDR1 is SGDLS and CDR2 YYNGEE. Written as DNA, the CDR3 is TGTGCCAGCAGCGTAGCCGGGAGTGTCGGAAATGAGCAGTTCTTC. Translated, it gives CASSVAGSVGNEQFF.

This chain uses TRBV5-8 with TRBJ1-2; D is unclear. The CDR3 runs to 16 residues. The V end lost 0 bases, the J end lost 8 bases, and 20 bases lay between the germline ends. The germline CDR1 and CDR2 sequences are SGHTS and YDEGEE. The CDR3 nucleotides read TGTGCCAGCAGCTTGGGATTTTTAGGAGGGCCGGAGGGCTACACCTTC. Translation: CASSLGFLGGPEGYTF.

The chain employs TRBV6-4 and TRBJ2-1; 11 nucleotides line up with TRBD2. Germline loops: CDR1 MRHNA, CDR2 SNTAGT. J lost 10 bases, V lost 5 bases, and 13 bases had no gene match. This CDR3 comprises 16 residues. The CDR3 DNA reads TGTGCCAGCAGTCCAACTAGCGGGAGAGGGTCCGGAGAGCAGTTCTTC. Translated, it gives CASSPTSGRGSGEQFF.

This chain joins TRBV24-1 and TRBJ2-3; the D is unclear. V was cut by 1 base and J by 0 bases, with 7 bases left in between. The CDR3 is 15 residues long. The V gene's germline CDR1 is KGHDR and CDR2 SFDVKD. CDR3 loop: CATSDFRSSTDTQYF. CDR3 nucleotide sequence: TGTGCCACCAGTGATTTCCGGTCTAGCACAGATACGCAGTATTTT.

This sequence joins TRBV6-5 and TRBJ2-7; 11 nucleotides agree with TRBD2. This CDR3 contains 16 residues. Germline V gene data show CDR1 as MNHEY and CDR2 as SVGAGI. V gave up 0 bases and J gave up 5 bases; unmatched junction bases: 6. CDR3 DNA sequence: TGTGCCAGCAGTTACTCGATAGCGGGAGGGAATAACGAGCAGTACTTC. Translated: CASSYSIAGGNNEQYF.

The gene calls are TRBV6-5 and TRBJ1-5; D remains unclear. Germline V gene data show CDR1 as MNHEY and CDR2 as SVGAGI. The CDR3 consists of 13 residues. V lost 7 bases to trimming and J lost 7 bases, with 14 bases between them. CDR3 DNA: TGTGCCAGCACCCAGAGTAGCCGGCAGCCCCAGCATTTT. It translates to CASTQSSRQPQHF.

The chain links TRBV10-2 to TRBJ1-4, with 11 nucleotides matching TRBD1. This CDR3 has 14 amino acids. Germline CDR1 is WSHSY and CDR2 is SAAADI. Trimming took 5 bases from V and 6 from J; bases not matched to a gene: 2. The CDR3 loop is CASSTGQGDEKLFF. CDR3 bases: TGCGCCAGCAGTACGGGACAGGGGGATGAAAAACTGTTTTTT.